This T cell receptor beta chain emerged from a study of cytomegalovirus exposure and HLA in healthy donors. Looking at the study overall: Earlier work reported around 110 million unique TCR beta sequences from some 170 million T cells.

A multiplex PCR was run with 60 Vbeta primers and 13 Jbeta primers. Profiling relied on immunoSEQ multiplex PCR, and the TCRdb table lists in-frame clones only, not all of them. The data contain about 200,000 clones, 82% of them singletons. Study-level points and caveats: Later work found that TCR association rates differed between HLA loci; DRB1 had the most and HLA-C the fewest. Usually a TCR sequence was rare, but some public TCRs were found in many donors. Donors belonging to an Asian-associated ancestry cluster reportedly showed fewer N-insertions in productive TCRs than the approximately 680-donor mean, according to what a later analysis found.

Remarks on this clone: What it binds is not known.

The CDR3 covers 15 residues. V lost 6 bases, J lost 4 bases, and 10 bases stayed unmatched. Germline assignment: CDR1 MNHEY and CDR2 SMNVEV (reference sequence). The clonotype originates from a middle-aged man in good health and CMV-seropositive. This chain links TRBV27 with TRBJ2-7; TRBD2 matches at 9 bases. The sample was PBMCs. CDR3 in amino acids: CASRTFSGSGYEQYF. The CDR3 bases are TGTGCCAGCAGGACCTTTAGCGGGAGTGGGTACGAGCAGTACTTC.